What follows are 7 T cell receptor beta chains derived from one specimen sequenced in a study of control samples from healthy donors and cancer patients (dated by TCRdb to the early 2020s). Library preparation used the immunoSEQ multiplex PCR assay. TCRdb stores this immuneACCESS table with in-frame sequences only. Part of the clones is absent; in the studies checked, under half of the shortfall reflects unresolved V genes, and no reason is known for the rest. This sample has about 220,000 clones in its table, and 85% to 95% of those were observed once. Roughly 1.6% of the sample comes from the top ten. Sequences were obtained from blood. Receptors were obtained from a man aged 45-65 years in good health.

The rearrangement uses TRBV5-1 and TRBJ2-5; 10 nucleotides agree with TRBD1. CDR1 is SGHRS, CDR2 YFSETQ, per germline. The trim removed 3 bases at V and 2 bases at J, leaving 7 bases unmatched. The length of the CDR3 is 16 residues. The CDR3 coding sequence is TGCGCCAGCAGCTGGGTCGGGACAGGGGATCAAGAGACCCAGTACTTC. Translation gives CASSWVGTGDQETQYF.

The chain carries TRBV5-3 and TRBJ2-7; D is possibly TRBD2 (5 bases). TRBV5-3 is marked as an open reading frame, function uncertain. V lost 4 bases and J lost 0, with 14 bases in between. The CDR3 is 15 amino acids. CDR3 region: CARSSTGNHSYEQYV. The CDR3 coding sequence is TGTGCCAGAAGCAGCACGGGGAATCACTCCTACGAGCAGTACGTC.

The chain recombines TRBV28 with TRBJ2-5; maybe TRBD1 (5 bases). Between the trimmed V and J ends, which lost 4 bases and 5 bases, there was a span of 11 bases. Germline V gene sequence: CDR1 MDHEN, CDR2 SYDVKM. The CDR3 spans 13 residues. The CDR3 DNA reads TGTGCCAGCAGTTGGGGCGAGTGGGAGACCCAGTACTTC. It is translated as CASSWGEWETQYF. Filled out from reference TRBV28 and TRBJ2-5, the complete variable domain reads DVKVTQSSRYLVKRTGEKVFLECVQDMDHENMFWYRQDPGLGLRLIYFSYDVKMKEKGDIPEGYSVSREKKERFSLILESASTNQTSMYLCASSWGEWETQYFGPGTRLLVL.

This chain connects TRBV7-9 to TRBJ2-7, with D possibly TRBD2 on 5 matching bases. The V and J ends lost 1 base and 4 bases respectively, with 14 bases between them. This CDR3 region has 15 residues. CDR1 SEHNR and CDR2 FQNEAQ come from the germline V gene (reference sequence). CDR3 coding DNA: TGTGCCAGCAGCTTAGGGCTAGCCGGTATATACGAGCAGTACTTC. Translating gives CASSLGLAGIYEQYF.

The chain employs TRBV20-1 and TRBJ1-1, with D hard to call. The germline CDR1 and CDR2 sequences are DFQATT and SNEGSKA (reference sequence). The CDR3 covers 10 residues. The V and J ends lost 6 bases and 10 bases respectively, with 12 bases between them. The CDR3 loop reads CSAYLKGAFF. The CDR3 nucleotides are TGCAGTGCGTATCTGAAGGGAGCTTTCTTT.

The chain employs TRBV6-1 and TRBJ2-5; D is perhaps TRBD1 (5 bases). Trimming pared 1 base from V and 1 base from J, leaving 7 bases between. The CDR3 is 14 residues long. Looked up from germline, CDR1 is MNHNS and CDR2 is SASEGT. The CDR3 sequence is CASSEGQPQETQYF. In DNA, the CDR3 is TGTGCCAGCAGTGAAGGACAGCCCCAAGAGACCCAGTACTTC.

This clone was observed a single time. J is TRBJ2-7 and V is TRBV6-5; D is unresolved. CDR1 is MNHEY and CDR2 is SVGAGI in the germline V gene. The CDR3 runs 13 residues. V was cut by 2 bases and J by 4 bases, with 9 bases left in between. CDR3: CASSYGVSYEQYF. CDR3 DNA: TGTGCCAGCAGTTACGGGGTTTCATACGAGCAGTACTTC.